The subject of this entry is one T cell receptor beta chain. The data were taken from a study of blood T cell repertoires in COVID-19. Study context: Sites in the United States, Italy and Spain provided acute and convalescent COVID-19 samples.

With 4 bases removed from V and 3 bases from J, the gap between germline ends came to 10 bases. This CDR3 is 13 amino acids long. The germline V gene has CDR1 SQVTM and CDR2 ANQGSEA. Measured with immunoSEQ multiplex PCR; TCRdb has only the in-frame clones, and not every one. The sample has 100,000 to 150,000 clones, approximately 88% seen once; the top ten hold more than 1.2%. Material: peripheral blood. The rearrangement joins TRBV29-1 to TRBJ1-5; tentatively, D is TRBD1 (5 bases). The TCR comes from a man aged 60-69 years with acute or convalescent COVID-19. This CDR3 is CSVGDSPNQPQHF. DNA of the CDR3: TGCAGCGTTGGAGACAGTCCCAATCAGCCCCAGCATTTT. The full variable domain, its missing parts supplied by reference TRBV29-1 and TRBJ1-5, is SAVISQKPSRDICQRGTSLTIQCQVDSQVTMMFWYRQQPGQSLTLIATANQGSEATYESGFVIDKFPISRPNLTFSTLTVSNMSPEDSSIYLCSVGDSPNQPQHFGDGTRLSIL.